This section outlines one T cell receptor (beta chain) sequence together with its context. The data belong to a study of blood T cell repertoires in COVID-19. Study-level information: Acute-phase and convalescent COVID-19 samples originated in the United States, Italy and Spain. The cDNA or gDNA used as material had been derived from T cells, B-cell-depleted T cells, or PBMCs.

As processed by the authors: Reference gene primers were amplified, and this amplification served to estimate nucleated cell counts. Assay used: immunoSEQ multiplex PCR; TCRdb lists only in-frame clones, some missing. D and trimming were read from the DNA, whereas the V and J calls and clone size are those reported in that table. The table shows about 210,000 clones, with about 80% occurring only once. The ends were cut back, 6 bases at V and 0 bases at J, with 15 bases in the middle. Per the germline V gene, CDR1 is SGHVS and CDR2 is FQNEAQ. The CDR3 covers 16 residues. The receptor comes from a middle-aged woman with active or convalescent COVID-19. V is TRBV7-8 and J is TRBJ2-1; tentative D call: TRBD1 (6 bases). Sequences were obtained from peripheral blood. CDR3 loop: CASSEFQDSSYNEQFF. CDR3 sequence (DNA): TGTGCCAGCAGTGAGTTCCAGGACAGCTCCTACAATGAGCAGTTCTTC.